Listed here is a single T cell receptor beta chain. Authors' processing steps: Researchers report that nucleated cell counts were estimated from reference gene primer amplification. The assay was immunoSEQ multiplex PCR, and TCRdb's table has in-frame clones only and misses some. The V and J calls and the clone size are those of that table, but D and trimming were determined from the DNA. Of almost 250,000 clones listed, roughly 85% are singletons. This CDR3 has 15 residues. Trimming took 4 bases from V and 6 from J; bases not matched to a gene: 5. Germline V gives CDR1 SSHAT, CDR2 FNYEAQ (reference sequence). The sample comes from a study of blood T cell repertoires in COVID-19. Across the study: In each case, the material was cDNA or gDNA derived from T cells, B-cell-depleted T cells, or PBMCs.

Recruits, aged about 18 to 95 years, lived in 20 to 30 US areas. Cohort placement rested on clinical history that participants reported themselves. The sequencing sample was made of PBMCs or T cells enriched from blood (not recorded which). The rearrangement joins TRBV7-7 to TRBJ1-4; 10 nucleotides agree with TRBD1. This receptor was obtained from a woman aged 45-59 years with acute COVID-19. The DNA for the CDR3 is TGTGCCAGCAGCTCCCGGACAGGGGGTCATGAAAAACTGTTTTTT. Protein product: CASSSRTGGHEKLFF.